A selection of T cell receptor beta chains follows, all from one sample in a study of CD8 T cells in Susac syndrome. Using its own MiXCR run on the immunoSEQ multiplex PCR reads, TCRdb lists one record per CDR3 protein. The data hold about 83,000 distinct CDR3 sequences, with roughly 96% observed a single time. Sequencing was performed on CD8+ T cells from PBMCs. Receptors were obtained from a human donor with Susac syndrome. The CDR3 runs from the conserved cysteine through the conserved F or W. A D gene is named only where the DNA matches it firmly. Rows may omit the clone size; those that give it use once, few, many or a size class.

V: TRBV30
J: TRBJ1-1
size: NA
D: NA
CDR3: CAWEGGMNTEAFF
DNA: TGTGCCTGGGAGGGAGGCATGAACACTGAAGCTTTCTTT

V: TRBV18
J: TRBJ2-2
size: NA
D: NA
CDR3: CASSPGSEELFF
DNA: TGTGCCAGCTCACCGGGGAGCGAGGAGCTGTTTTTT

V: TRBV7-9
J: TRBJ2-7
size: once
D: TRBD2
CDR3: CASSWTSGNSYEQYF
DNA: TGTGCCAGCAGCTGGACTAGCGGCAACTCCTACGAGCAGTACTTC

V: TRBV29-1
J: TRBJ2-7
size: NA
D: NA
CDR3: CSVLRDSSYEQYF
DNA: TGCAGCGTCCTGCGGGACAGCTCCTACGAGCAGTACTTC

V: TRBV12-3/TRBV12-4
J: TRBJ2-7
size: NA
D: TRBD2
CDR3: CASGPSGSTYEQYF
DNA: TGTGCCAGCGGACCTAGCGGGAGCACCTACGAGCAGTACTTC

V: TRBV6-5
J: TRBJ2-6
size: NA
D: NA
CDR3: CASSSGNWGGANVLTF
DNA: TGTGCCAGCAGTTCCGGGAATTGGGGTGGGGCCAACGTCCTGACTTTC

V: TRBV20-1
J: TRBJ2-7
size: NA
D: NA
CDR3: CSARVQGLSYEQYF
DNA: TGCAGTGCTAGAGTACAGGGCCTCTCCTACGAGCAGTACTTC

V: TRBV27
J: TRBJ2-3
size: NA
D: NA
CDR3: CASLADNTQYF
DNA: TGTGCCAGCCTCGCGGACAATACGCAGTATTTT

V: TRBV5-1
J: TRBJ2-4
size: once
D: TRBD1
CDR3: CASSLYLPGQGQNIQYF
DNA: TGCGCCAGCAGCTTGTACCTACCGGGACAGGGGCAAAACATTCAGTACTTC

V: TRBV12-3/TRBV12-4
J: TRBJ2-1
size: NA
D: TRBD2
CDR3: CASSKRLAAYNEQFF
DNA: TGTGCCAGCAGTAAACGACTAGCGGCTTACAATGAGCAGTTCTTC

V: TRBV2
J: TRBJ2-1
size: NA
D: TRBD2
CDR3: CASSPELAEIANEQFF
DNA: TGTGCCAGCAGCCCCGAACTAGCGGAAATAGCCAATGAGCAGTTCTTC

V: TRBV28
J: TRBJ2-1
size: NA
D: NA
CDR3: CASKPEGAGAYNEQFF
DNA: TGTGCCAGCAAACCCGAGGGGGCGGGAGCCTACAATGAGCAGTTCTTC

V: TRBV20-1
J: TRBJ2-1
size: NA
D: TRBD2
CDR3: CSARDGTSGRVTEQFF
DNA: TGCAGTGCTAGAGATGGGACTAGCGGGAGGGTCACTGAGCAGTTCTTC

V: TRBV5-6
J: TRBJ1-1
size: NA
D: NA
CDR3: CASSLEEGTEAFF
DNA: TGTGCCAGCAGCTTGGAGGAGGGGACTGAAGCTTTCTTT

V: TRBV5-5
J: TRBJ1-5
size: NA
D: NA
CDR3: CASSLVGGDSNQPQHF
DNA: TGTGCCAGCAGCTTGGTGGGAGGCGATAGCAATCAGCCCCAGCATTTT

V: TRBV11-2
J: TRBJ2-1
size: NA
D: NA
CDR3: CASSSDEQFF
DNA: TGTGCCAGCAGCAGCGATGAGCAGTTCTTC

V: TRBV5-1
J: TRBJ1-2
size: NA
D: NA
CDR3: CASSPDIGPGGYTF
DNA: TGCGCCAGCAGCCCGGACATAGGGCCGGGTGGCTACACCTTC

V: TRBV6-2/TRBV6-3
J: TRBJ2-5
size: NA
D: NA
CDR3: CASALAEQETQYF
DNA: TGTGCCAGCGCCTTAGCGGAGCAAGAGACCCAGTACTTC

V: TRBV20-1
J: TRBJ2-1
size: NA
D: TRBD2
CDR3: CSARDTSGSLYNEQFF
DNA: TGCAGTGCTAGAGATACTAGCGGGAGTCTTTACAATGAGCAGTTCTTC

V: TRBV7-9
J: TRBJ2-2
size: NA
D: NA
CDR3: CASSYYRETPGELFF
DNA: TGTGCCAGCAGCTATTACAGGGAAACACCCGGGGAGCTGTTTTTT

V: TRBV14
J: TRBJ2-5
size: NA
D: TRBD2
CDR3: CVGGFVETQYF
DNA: TGTGTCGGGGGGTTTGTGGAGACCCAGTACTTC

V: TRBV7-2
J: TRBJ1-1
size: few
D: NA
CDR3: CASSPPASNTEAFF
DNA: TGTGCCAGCAGCCCCCCTGCTTCGAACACTGAAGCTTTCTTT

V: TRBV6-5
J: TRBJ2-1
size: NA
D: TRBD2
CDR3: CASSNHSGGNEQFF
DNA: TGTGCCAGCAGCAACCACTCGGGAGGGAATGAGCAGTTCTTC

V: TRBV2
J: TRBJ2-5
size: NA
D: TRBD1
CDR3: CASRWTGGLETQYF
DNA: TGTGCCAGCCGCTGGACAGGGGGGTTGGAGACCCAGTACTTC

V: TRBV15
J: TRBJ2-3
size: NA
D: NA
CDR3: CATAGQITDTQYF
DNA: TGTGCCACAGCGGGACAAATCACAGATACGCAGTATTTT

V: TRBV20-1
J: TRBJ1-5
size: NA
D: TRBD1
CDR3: CSAGTGRGQPQHF
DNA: TGCAGTGCTGGGACAGGGAGAGGCCAGCCCCAGCATTTT

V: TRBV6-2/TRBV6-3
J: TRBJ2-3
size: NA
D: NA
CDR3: CASSPRAPEYF
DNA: TGTGCCAGCAGTCCACGGGCCCCGGAGTATTTT

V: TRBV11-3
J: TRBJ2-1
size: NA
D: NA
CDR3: CASSLAGDEQFF
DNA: TGTGCCAGCAGCTTAGCCGGGGATGAGCAGTTCTTC

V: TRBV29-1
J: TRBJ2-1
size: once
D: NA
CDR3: CSVLKGSNEQFF
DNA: TGCAGCGTTTTAAAAGGGTCCAATGAGCAGTTCTTC

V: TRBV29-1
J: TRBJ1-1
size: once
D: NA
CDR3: CSVVQDYMNTEAFF
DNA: TGCAGCGTTGTGCAGGATTACATGAACACTGAAGCTTTCTTT